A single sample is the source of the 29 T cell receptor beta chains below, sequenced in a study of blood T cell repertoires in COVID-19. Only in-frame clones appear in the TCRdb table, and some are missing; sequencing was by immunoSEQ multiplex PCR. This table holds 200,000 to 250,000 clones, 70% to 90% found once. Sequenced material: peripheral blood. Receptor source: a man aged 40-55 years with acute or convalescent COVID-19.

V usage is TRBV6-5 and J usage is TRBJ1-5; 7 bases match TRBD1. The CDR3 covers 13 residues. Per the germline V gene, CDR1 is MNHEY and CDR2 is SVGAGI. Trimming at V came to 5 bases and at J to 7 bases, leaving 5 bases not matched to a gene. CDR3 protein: CASSTDRDQPQHF. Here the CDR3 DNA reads TGTGCCAGCAGTACCGACAGGGACCAGCCCCAGCATTTT.

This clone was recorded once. The CDR3 nucleotides are TGCGCCAGTAAGCAGGACAATAATGAAAAACTGTTTTTT. The encoded protein is CASKQDNNEKLFF. The V gene is TRBV5-1, the J gene TRBJ1-4, with D perhaps matching TRBD1 (5 bases). Germline V gene lookup returns CDR1 SGHRS and CDR2 YFSETQ. This CDR3 comprises 13 residues. Trimming took off 8 bases at V and 4 bases at J, with 12 bases between the two ends. Together with reference TRBV5-1 and TRBJ1-4, the CDR3 gives the full variable domain: KAGVTQTPRYLIKTRGQQVTLSCSPISGHRSVSWYQQTPGQGLQFLFEYFSETQRNKGNFPGRFSGRQFSNSRSEMNVSTLELGDSALYLCASKQDNNEKLFFGSGTQLSVL.

CDR3 nucleotides: TGCGCCAGCAGCTCGACAGGGTCGCCGCGTCAGCCCCAGCATTTT. Protein product: CASSSTGSPRQPQHF. The rearrangement joins TRBV5-1 to TRBJ1-5, with TRBD1 matching 7 bases. Germline CDR1 is SGHRS and CDR2 is YFSETQ. The CDR3 loop spans 15 amino acids. The junction had 9 bases not matched to a gene; V was cut back by 3 bases and J by 6 bases.

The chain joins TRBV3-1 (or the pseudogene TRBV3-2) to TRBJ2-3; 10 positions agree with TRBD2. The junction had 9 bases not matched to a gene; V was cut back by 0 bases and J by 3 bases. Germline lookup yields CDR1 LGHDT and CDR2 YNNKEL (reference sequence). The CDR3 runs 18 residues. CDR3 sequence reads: CASSQDVVAGGWTDTQYF. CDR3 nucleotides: TGTGCCAGCAGCCAAGATGTGGTAGCGGGGGGCTGGACAGATACGCAGTATTTT.

CDR3 sequence (DNA): TGCGCCAGCAGGCCGACAGGGGTAGGGATGAACACTGAAGCTTTCTTT. Protein product: CASRPTGVGMNTEAFF. This chain joins TRBV5-1 and TRBJ1-1; 8 nucleotides align to TRBD1. Germline-derived CDR1 and CDR2 are SGHRS and YFSETQ. The CDR3 is 16 amino acids. V dropped 5 bases and J dropped 0; count of bases not matched to a gene: 9.

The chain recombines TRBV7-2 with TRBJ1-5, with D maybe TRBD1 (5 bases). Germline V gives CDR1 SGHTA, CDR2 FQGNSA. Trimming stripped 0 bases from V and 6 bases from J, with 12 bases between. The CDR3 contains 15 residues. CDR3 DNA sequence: TGTGCCAGCAGCTTAGCGGGTTTGGGGGGTCAGCCCCAGCATTTT. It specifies CASSLAGLGGQPQHF.

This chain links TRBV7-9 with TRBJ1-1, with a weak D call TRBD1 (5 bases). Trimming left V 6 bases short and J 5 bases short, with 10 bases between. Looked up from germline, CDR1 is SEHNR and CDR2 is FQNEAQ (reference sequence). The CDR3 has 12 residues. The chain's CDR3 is CASSEQDTEAFF. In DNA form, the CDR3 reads TGTGCCAGCAGTGAACAGGATACTGAAGCTTTCTTT.

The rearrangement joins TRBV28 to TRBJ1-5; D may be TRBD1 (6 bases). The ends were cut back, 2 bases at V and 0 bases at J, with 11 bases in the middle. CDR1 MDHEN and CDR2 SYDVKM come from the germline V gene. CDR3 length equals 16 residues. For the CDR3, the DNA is TGTGCCAGCAGTTTAGAAACAGGGTATAGCAATCAGCCCCAGCATTTT. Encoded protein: CASSLETGYSNQPQHF.

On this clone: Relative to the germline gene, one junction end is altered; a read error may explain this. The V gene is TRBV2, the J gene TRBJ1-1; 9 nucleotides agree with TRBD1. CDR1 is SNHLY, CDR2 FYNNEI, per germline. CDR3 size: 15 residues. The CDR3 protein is CAGSYWDRADTEAFF. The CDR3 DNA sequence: TGTGCCGGCAGCTATTGGGACAGGGCAGACACTGAAGCTTTCTTT.

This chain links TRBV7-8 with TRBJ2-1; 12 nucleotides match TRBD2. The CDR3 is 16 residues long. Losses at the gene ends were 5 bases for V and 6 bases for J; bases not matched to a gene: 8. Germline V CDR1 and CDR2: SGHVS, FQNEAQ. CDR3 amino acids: CASSDRLAGERNEQFF. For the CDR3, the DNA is TGTGCCAGCAGCGACAGACTAGCGGGGGAGCGCAATGAGCAGTTCTTC. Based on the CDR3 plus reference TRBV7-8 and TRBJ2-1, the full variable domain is GAGVSQSPRYKVAKRGQDVALRCDPISGHVSLFWYQQALGQGPEFLTYFQNEAQLDKSGLPSDRFFAERPEGSVSTLKIQRTQQEDSAVYLCASSDRLAGERNEQFFGPGTRLTVL.

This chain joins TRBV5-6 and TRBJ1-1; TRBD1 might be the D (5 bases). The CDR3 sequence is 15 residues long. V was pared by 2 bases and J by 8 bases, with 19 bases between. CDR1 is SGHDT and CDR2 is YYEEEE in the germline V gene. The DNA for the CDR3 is TGTGCCAGCAGCTTAGGGGCCCCTACCGGCCCCGAAGCTTTCTTT. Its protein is CASSLGAPTGPEAFF.

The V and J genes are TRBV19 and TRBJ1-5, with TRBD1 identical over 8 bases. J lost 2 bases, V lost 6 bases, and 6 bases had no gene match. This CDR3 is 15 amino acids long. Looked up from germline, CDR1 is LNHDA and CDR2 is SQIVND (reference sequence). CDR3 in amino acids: CASSVTGGGNQPQHF. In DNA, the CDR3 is TGTGCCAGTAGCGTAACAGGGGGTGGCAATCAGCCCCAGCATTTT. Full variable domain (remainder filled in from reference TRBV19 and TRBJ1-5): DGGITQSPKYLFRKEGQNVTLSCEQNLNHDAMYWYRQDPGQGLRLIYYSQIVNDFQKGDIAEGYSVSREKKESFPLTVTSAQKNPTAFYLCASSVTGGGNQPQHFGDGTRLSIL.

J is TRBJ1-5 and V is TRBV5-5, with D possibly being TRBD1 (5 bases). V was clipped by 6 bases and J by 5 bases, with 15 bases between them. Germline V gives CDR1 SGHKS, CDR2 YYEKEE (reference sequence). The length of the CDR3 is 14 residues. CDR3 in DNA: TGTGCCAGCACCTATAACAGGCAGGATCAGCCCCAGCATTTT. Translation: CASTYNRQDQPQHF.

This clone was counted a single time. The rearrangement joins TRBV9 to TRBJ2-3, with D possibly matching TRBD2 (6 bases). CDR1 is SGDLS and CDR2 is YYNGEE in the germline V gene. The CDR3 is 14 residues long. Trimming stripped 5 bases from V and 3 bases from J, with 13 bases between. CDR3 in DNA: TGTGCCAGCAGTCCCCTTGGGACTACAGATACGCAGTATTTT. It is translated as CASSPLGTTDTQYF. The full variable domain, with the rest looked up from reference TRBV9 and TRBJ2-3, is DSGVTQTPKHLITATGQRVTLRCSPRSGDLSVYWYQQSLDQGLQFLIQYYNGEERAKGNILERFSAQQFPDLHSELNLSSLELGDSALYFCASSPLGTTDTQYFGPGTRLTVL.

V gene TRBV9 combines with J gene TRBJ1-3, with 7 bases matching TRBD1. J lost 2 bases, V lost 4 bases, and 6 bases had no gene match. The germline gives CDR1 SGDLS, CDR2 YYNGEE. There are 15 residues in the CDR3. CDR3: CASSPRDRAGNTIYF. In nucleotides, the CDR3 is TGTGCCAGCAGCCCGCGGGACAGAGCTGGAAACACCATATATTTT.

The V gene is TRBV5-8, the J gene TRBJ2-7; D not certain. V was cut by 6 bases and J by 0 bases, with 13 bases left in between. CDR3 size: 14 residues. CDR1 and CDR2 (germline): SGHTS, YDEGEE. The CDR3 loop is CASKPGASSYEQYF. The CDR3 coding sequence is TGTGCCAGCAAGCCAGGCGCGAGCTCCTACGAGCAGTACTTC.

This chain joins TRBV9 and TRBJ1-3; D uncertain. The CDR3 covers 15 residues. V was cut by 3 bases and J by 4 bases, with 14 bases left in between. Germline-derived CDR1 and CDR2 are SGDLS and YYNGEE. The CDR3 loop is CASSASGSDGNTIYF. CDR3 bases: TGTGCCAGCAGCGCCTCGGGATCCGACGGAAACACCATATATTTT. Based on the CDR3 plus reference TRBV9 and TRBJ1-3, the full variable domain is DSGVTQTPKHLITATGQRVTLRCSPRSGDLSVYWYQQSLDQGLQFLIQYYNGEERAKGNILERFSAQQFPDLHSELNLSSLELGDSALYFCASSASGSDGNTIYFGEGSWLTVV.

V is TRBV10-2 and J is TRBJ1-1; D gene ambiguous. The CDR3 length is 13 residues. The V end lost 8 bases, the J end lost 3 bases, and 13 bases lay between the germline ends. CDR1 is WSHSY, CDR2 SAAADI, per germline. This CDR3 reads CASSPEVYTEAFF. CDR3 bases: TGCGCCAGCTCCCCTGAGGTGTACACTGAAGCTTTCTTT.

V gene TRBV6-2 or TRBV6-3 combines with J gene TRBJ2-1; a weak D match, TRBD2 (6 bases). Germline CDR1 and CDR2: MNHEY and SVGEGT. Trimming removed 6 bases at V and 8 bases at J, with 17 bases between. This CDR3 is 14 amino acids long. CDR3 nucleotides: TGTGCCAGCAGCCTTTCCCGGCGGGGCGATGAGCAGTTCTTC. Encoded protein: CASSLSRRGDEQFF.

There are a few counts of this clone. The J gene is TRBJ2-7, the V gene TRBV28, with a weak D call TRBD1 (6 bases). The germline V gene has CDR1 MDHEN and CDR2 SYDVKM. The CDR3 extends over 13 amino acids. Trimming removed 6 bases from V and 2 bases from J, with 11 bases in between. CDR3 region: CASSADSPYEQYF. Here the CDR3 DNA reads TGTGCCAGCAGCGCGGACAGCCCCTACGAGCAGTACTTC.

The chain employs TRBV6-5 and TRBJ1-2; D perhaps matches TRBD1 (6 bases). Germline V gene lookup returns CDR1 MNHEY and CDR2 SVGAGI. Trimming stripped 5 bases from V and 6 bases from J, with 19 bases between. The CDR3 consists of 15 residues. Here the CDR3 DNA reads TGTGCCAGCAGTCAGCAGGGACACTACGGGGATGGCTACACCTTC. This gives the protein CASSQQGHYGDGYTF.

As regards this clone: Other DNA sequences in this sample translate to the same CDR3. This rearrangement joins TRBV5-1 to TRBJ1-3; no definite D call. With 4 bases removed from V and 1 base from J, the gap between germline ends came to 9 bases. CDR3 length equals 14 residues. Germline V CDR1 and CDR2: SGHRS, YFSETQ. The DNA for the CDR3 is TGCGCCAGCAGCCTCGGAGGATCTGGAAACACCATATATTTT. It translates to CASSLGGSGNTIYF. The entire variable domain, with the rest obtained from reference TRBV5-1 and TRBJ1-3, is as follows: KAGVTQTPRYLIKTRGQQVTLSCSPISGHRSVSWYQQTPGQGLQFLFEYFSETQRNKGNFPGRFSGRQFSNSRSEMNVSTLELGDSALYLCASSLGGSGNTIYFGEGSWLTVV.

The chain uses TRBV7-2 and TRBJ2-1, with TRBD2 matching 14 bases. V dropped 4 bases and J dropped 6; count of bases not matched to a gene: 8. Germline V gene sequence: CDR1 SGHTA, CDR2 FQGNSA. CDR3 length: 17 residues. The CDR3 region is CASSSNPGLAGANEQFF. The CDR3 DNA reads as TGTGCCAGCAGCTCCAACCCGGGACTAGCGGGGGCCAATGAGCAGTTCTTC.

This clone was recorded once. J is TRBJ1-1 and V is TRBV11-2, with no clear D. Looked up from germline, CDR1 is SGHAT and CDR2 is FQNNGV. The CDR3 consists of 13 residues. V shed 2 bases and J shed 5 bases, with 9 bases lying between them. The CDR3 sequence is CASSLRPGTEAFF. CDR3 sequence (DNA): TGTGCCAGCAGCTTACGGCCGGGGACTGAAGCTTTCTTT.

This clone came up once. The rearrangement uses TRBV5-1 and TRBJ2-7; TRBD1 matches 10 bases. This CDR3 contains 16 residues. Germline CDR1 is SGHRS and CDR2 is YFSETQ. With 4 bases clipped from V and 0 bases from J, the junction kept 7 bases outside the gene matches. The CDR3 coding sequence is TGCGCCAGCAGCCCAGGGACAGGGGACATCTCCTACGAGCAGTACTTC. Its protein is CASSPGTGDISYEQYF.

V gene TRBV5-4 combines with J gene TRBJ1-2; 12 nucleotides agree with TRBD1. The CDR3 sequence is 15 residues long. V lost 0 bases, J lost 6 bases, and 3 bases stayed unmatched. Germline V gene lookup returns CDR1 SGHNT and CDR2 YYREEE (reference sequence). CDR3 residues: CASSLGGTGGNGYTF. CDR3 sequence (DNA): TGTGCCAGCAGCTTGGGAGGGACAGGGGGCAATGGCTACACCTTC.

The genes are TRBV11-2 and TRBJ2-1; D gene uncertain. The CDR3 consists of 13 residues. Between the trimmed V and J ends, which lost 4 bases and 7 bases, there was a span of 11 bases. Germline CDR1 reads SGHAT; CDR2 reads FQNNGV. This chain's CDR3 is CASSWRLLNEQFF. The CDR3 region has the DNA TGTGCCAGCAGCTGGCGGTTATTGAATGAGCAGTTCTTC.

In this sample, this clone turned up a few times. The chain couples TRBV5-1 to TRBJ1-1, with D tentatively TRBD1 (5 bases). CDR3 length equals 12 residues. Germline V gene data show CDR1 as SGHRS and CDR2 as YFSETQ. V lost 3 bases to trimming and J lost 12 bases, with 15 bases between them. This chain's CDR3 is CASSSQGLETFF. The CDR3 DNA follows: TGCGCCAGCAGCTCCCAGGGACTGGAAACTTTCTTT.

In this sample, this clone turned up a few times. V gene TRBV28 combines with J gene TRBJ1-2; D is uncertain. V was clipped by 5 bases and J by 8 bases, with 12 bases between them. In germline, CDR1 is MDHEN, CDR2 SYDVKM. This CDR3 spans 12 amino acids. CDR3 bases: TGTGCCAGCAGTCAAGGAGATTTGGGCTACACCTTC. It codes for CASSQGDLGYTF.